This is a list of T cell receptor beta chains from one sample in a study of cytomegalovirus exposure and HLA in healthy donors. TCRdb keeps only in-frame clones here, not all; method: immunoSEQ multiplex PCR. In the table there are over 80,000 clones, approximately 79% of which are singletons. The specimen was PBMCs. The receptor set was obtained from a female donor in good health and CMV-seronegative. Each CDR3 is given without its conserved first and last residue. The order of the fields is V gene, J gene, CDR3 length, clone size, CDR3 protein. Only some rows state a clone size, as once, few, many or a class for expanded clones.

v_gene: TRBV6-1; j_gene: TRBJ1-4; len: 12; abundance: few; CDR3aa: ASSAGTENEKLF
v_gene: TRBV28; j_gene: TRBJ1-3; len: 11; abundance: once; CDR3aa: ASEGPSGNTIY
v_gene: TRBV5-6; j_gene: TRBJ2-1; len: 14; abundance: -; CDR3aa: ASSFRTSGIYNEQF
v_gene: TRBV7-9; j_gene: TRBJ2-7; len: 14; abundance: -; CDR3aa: ASSPLGLAESYEQY
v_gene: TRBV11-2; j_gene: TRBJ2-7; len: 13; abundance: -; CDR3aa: ASSPVGQGIYEQY
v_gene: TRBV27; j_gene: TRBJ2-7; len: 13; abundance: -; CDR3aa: ASSPGQGLSYEQY
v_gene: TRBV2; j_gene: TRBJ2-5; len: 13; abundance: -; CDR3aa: ASSAGQGAGETQY
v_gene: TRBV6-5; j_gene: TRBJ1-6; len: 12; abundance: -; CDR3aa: ASSGTASESPLH
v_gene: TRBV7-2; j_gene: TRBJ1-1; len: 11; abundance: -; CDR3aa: ASSSGLRTEAF
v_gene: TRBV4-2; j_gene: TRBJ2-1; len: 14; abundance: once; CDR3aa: ASSQDLAGGLNEQF
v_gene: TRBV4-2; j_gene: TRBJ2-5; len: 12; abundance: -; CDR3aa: ASSQGGPQETQY
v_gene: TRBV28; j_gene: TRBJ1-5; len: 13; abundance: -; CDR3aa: ASSPRGYSNQPQH
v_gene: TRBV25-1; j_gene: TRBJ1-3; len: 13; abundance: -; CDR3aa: ASSEDRGWGNTIY
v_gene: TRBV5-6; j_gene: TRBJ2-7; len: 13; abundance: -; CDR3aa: ASSAELAGGYEQY
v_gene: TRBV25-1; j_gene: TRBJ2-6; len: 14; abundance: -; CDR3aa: ASSVVRGSGANVLT
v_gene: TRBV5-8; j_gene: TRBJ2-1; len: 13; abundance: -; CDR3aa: ASSLGTGGYNEQF
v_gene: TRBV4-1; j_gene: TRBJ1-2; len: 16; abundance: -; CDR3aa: ASSQEGTGRFVDYGYT
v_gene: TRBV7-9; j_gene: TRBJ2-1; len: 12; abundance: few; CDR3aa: ASSLRTGSDEQF
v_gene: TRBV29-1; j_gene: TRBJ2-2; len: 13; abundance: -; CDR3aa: SVKEQTSNTGELF
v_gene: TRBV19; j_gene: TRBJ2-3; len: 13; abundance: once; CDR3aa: ASRVYGTSADTQY
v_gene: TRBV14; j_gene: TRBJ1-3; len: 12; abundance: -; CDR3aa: ASSFARGGNTIY
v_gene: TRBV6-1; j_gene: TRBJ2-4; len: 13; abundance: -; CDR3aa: ASSLFSLAKNIQY
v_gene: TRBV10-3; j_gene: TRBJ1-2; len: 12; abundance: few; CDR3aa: AIGDGDRGHGYT
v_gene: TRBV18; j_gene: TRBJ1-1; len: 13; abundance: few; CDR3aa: ASSPSAVPNTEAF
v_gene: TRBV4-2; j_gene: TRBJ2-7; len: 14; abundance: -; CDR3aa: ASSQDHGLAGYEQY
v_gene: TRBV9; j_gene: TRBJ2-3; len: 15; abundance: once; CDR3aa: ASSAPGTSGGPDTQY
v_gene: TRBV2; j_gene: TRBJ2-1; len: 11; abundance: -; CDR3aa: ASRIGLYNEQF
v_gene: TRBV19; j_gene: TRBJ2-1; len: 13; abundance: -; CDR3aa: ASRTSGGAFNEQF
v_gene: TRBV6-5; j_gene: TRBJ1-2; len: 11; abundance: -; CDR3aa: ASSYSEATGYT
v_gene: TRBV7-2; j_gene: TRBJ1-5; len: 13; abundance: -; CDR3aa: ASSLVGGSNQPQH
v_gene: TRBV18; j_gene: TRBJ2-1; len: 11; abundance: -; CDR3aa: ASSPSSYNEQF
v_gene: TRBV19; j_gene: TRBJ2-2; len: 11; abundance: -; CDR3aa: ASSSGSPGELF
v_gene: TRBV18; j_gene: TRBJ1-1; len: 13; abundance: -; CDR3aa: ASSPPQGVGTEAF
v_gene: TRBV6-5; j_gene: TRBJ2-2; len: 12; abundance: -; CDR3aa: ATLPGPRTGELF
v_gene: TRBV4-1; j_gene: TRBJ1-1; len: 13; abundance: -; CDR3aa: ASSQDGGYNTEAF
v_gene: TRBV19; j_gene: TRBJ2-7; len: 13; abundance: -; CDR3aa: ASTQSAGGFQEQY
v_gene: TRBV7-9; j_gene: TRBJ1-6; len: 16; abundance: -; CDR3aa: ASSLPRDSSSYNSPLH
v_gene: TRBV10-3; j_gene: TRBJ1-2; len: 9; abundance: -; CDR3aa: ASTGEYGYT
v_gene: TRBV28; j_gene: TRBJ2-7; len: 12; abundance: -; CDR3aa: ASSFLANPYEQY